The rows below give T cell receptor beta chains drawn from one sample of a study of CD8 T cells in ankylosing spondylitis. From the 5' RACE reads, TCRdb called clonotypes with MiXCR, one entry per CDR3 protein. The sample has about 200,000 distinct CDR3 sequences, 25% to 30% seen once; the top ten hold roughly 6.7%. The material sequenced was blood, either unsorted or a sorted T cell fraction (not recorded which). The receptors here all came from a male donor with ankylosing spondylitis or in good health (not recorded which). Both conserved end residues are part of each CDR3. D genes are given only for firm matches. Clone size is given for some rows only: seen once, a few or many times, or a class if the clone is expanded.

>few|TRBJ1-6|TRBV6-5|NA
TGTGCCAGCAGGGGGGGGGTATCACCCCTCCACTTT
CASRGGVSPLHF
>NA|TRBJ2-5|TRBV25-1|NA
TGTGCCTCCAAGGGGGGGAAAGAGACCCAGTACTTC
CASKGGKETQYF
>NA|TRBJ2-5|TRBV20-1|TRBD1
TGCAGTGCCGAACGACAGGGGAAGGAGAGAGAGACCCAGTACTTC
CSAERQGKERETQYF
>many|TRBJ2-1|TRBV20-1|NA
TGCAGTGCCAGAGAGGGACAGTGGGGAGGGGATGAGCAGTTCTTC
CSAREGQWGGDEQFF
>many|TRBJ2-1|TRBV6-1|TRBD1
TGTGCCAGCAGTGAAGCCAGGGGGCTAAATGAGCAGTTCTTC
CASSEARGLNEQFF
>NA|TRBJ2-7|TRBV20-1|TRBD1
TGCTGTGCGTCTATCGACAGGGGACAAATATCCTACGAGCAGTACTTC
CCASIDRGQISYEQYF
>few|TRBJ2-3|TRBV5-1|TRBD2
TGCGCCAGCAGCACCGAGGGACTAGATATAGATACGCAGTATTTT
CASSTEGLDIDTQYF
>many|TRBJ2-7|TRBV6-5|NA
TGTGCCAGCAGTTACCCTCCGGGACCCTCTTACTCCTACGAGCAGTACTTC
CASSYPPGPSYSYEQYF
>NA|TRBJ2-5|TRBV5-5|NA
TGTGCCAGCAGCCCTTCCCGGGGGGCAGTATTAGAGACCCAGTACTTC
CASSPSRGAVLETQYF
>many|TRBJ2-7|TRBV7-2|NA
TGTGCCAGCAGCTCCCCGGGCTACGAGCAGTACTTC
CASSSPGYEQYF
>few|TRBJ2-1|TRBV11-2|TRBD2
TGTGCCAGCAGTACCGAGCGGGAGACCTACAATGAGCAGTTCTTC
CASSTERETYNEQFF
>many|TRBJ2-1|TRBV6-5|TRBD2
TGTGCCAGCAGTTCTATTTCCCCGATCAGCGGGAGGGGTCACAATGAGCAGTTCTTC
CASSSISPISGRGHNEQFF
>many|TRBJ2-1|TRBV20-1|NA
TGCAGTGCTCCCGGCTTAAGCTCCTACAATGAGCAGTTCTTC
CSAPGLSSYNEQFF
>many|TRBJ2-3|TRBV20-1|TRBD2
TGCAGTGCCTTAGCGGGTGGTACAGATACGCAGTATTTT
CSALAGGTDTQYF
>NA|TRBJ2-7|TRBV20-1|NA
TGCAGTGCTAGTCTCGCCGAGCAGTACTTC
CSASLAEQYF
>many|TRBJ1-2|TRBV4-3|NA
TGCGCCAGCAGCCAAGAGGGGGAAAAAGGGAATGGCTACACCTTC
CASSQEGEKGNGYTF
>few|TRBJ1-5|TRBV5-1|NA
TGCGCCAGCAGAAGGACACTCGATCAGCCCCAGCATTTT
CASRRTLDQPQHF
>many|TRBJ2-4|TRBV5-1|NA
TGCGCCAGCAGCTCTGGTACGGACGGAAAAAACATTCAGTACTTC
CASSSGTDGKNIQYF
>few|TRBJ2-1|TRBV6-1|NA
TGTGCCAGCAGTGTCGGCACTGGCCGCCCCAATGAGCAGTTCTTC
CASSVGTGRPNEQFF
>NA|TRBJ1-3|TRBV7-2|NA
TGTGCCAGCAGCTTGGGTCCGGTAAATTCCGGAAACACCATATATTTT
CASSLGPVNSGNTIYF
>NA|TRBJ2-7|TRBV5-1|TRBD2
TGCGCCAGCAGCTTGACGGCGGGAGGGGGGGAGCAGTACTTC
CASSLTAGGGEQYF
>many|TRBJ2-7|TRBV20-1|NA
TGCAGTGCTAGGATTGATTACGAGCAGTACTTC
CSARIDYEQYF
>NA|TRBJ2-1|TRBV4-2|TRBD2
TGTGCCAGCAGCTTCAGCGGGAGTGGGGGCAATGAGCAGTTCTTC
CASSFSGSGGNEQFF
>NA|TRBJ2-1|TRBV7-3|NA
TGTGCCAGCAGCTCCGACCCGAATTCGCAGTTCTTC
CASSSDPNSQFF
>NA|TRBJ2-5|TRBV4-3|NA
TGCGCCAGCAGCCAAGAGTTCGGGACATTAAAAGAGACCCAGTACTTC
CASSQEFGTLKETQYF
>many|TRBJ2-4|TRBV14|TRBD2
TGTGCCAGCAGCCAAGTATCCATCGGGGGAGGGACGAGGGACATTCAGTACTTC
CASSQVSIGGGTRDIQYF
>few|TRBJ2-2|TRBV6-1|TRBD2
TGTGCCAGCGGGGGACTAGCGGGAGGGACCGGGGAGCTGTTTTTT
CASGGLAGGTGELFF
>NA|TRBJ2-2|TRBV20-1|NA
TGCAGTGCCCATCATCCCGGGAGGAACACCGGGGAGCTGTTTTTT
CSAHHPGRNTGELFF
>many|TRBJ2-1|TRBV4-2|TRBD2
TGTGCCAGCAGCCAAGAGCCGCAACTAGCGGGAGCTTGGAATGAGCAGTTCTTC
CASSQEPQLAGAWNEQFF
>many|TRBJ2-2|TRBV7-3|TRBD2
TGTGCCAGCAGCTTACTAGCGGGTGGGGCCGGGGAGCTGTTTTTT
CASSLLAGGAGELFF
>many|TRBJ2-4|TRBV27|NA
TGTGCCAGCAGTCCCTCCCCCGGGGCTCTAGCCAAAAACATTCAGTACTTC
CASSPSPGALAKNIQYF
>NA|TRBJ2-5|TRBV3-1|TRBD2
TGTGCCAGTTCGACTAGCGGCAGACAAGAGACCCAGTACTTC
CASSTSGRQETQYF
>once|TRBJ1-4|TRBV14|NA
TGTGCCAGCAGCCAAGGACAGACAACTAATGAAAAACTGTTTTTT
CASSQGQTTNEKLFF
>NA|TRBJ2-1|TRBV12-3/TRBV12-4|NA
TGTGCCAGCAGTCCCATTAGAGTAGCGGCAGACAATGAGCAGTTCTTC
CASSPIRVAADNEQFF
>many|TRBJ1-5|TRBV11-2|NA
TGTGCCAGCAGCTTAGGTAGGGTTGGTCAGCCCCAGCATTTT
CASSLGRVGQPQHF
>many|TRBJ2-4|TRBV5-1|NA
TGCGCCAGCAGCTTCGGGGGTACCTTAGCCAAAAACATTCAGTACTTC
CASSFGGTLAKNIQYF
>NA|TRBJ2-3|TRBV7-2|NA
TGTGCCAGCAGCGCCCTTCGAGGCCTAGTTGGGACAGATACGCAGTATTTT
CASSALRGLVGTDTQYF
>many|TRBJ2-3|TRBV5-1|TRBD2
TGCGCCAGCAGCCGGGACCTAGCGGGAGATACGCAGTATTTT
CASSRDLAGDTQYF
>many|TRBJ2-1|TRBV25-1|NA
TGTGCCAGCAGTGACCCCGGGGGACTGGGGAATGAGCAGTTCTTC
CASSDPGGLGNEQFF
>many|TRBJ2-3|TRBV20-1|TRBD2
TGCAGTGCTAGACTAGCGGGAGGGGCAGATACGCAGTATTTT
CSARLAGGADTQYF
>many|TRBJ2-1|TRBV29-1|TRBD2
TGCAGCGTTGAAGGGCAACTAGCGGTCTCCTACAATGAGCAGTTCTTC
CSVEGQLAVSYNEQFF
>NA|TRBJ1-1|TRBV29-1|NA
TGCAGCGTTTCCTTTGGGACTGAAGCTTTCTTT
CSVSFGTEAFF
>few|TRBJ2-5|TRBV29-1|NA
TGCAGCGTTGGTCGGGGGGCCGGAGAAGAGACCCAGTACTTC
CSVGRGAGEETQYF
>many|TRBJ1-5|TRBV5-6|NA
TGTGCCAGCAGCTTGTATCAGGGCAGCAATCAGCCCCAGCATTTT
CASSLYQGSNQPQHF
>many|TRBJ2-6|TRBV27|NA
TGTGCCAGCAGTTCCCGATCTGTTAGCTCTGGGGCCAACGTCCTGACTTTC
CASSSRSVSSGANVLTF
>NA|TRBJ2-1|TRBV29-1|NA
TGCAGCGTCCTCAACAATGAGCAGTTCTTC
CSVLNNEQFF
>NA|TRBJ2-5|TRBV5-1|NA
TGCGCCAGCAGCTTGGGCCGGGACTCCGGGGGGACCCAGTACTTC
CASSLGRDSGGTQYF
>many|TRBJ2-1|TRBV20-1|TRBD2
TGCAGTGCTAGAGTTAGCGGGAGCCGGCATGAGCAGTTCTTC
CSARVSGSRHEQFF
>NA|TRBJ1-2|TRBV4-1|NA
TGCGCCAGCAGCCAAGAGTCGCAGGGTGGAAATGGCTACACCTTC
CASSQESQGGNGYTF
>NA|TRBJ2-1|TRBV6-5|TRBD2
TGTGCCAGCAGTTACGGACTAGCGGGAATCAACAATGAGCAGTTCTTC
CASSYGLAGINNEQFF
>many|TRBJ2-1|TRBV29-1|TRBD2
TGCAGCGCTGCCCAAGCGGGAGATGAGCAGTTCTTC
CSAAQAGDEQFF
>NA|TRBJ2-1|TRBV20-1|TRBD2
TGCAGTGCTAGAGCCTTCTATCCAGCGGGAGTTGAGCAGTTCTTC
CSARAFYPAGVEQFF
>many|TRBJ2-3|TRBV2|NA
TGTGCCAGCAGTGAAGCCTCCGGAACAAACCAAGATACGCAGTATTTT
CASSEASGTNQDTQYF
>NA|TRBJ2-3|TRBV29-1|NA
TGCAGCCAGGCGGTAGGGTTGACCACAGATACGCAGTATTTT
CSQAVGLTTDTQYF
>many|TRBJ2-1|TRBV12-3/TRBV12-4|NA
TGTGCCAGCAGTTTAGCGGGAGGGGGATACAATGAGCAGTTCTTC
CASSLAGGGYNEQFF
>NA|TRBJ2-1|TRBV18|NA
TGTGCCAGCTCACTTAGATTGGACAGCTACAATGAGCAGTTCTTC
CASSLRLDSYNEQFF
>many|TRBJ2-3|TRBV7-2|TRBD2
TGTGCCAGCGGTTATGAGGGAGGGAGCACAGATACGCAGTATTTT
CASGYEGGSTDTQYF
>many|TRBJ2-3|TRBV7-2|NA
TGTGCCAGCAGCCCTCCACGACTAGGCACAGATACGCAGTATTTT
CASSPPRLGTDTQYF
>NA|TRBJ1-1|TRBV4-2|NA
TGTGCCAGCAGCCCCGGACCGCTCACTGAAGCTATCTTT
CASSPGPLTEAIF
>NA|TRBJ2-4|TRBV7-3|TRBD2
TGTGCCAGCAGCGTGGGGGGGGAATCAGGCATTCAGTACTTC
CASSVGGESGIQYF